This T cell receptor beta chain appears in the sequencing data of a study of T-cell memory formation after mild COVID-19. MiXCR, run by TCRdb on the 5' RACE reads, gives a single entry per CDR3 protein. The sample consists of about 600,000 distinct CDR3 sequences, 20% to 25% of them appearing once. The CDR3 extends over 15 amino acids. V gave up 5 bases and J gave up 6 bases; unmatched junction bases: 11. Germline V gene lookup returns CDR1 SGHVS and CDR2 FNYEAQ. The sample consisted of PBMCs or a T cell subset sorted from them (not recorded which). The V gene is TRBV7-6, the J gene TRBJ1-1; TRBD1 matches 8 bases. The sequence was obtained from an adult woman who had mild COVID-19 (a few samples of this study predate the infection). Cell type and time point are not known. The CDR3 protein is CASSTRTGPAAEAFF. DNA of the CDR3: TGTGCCAGCAGCACTCGGACAGGGCCGGCGGCTGAAGCTTTCTTT.